Sequencing of this T cell receptor beta chain was carried out in a study of cytomegalovirus exposure and HLA in healthy donors. V lost 2 bases and J lost 5; bases outside the gene matches: 10. The germline CDR1 and CDR2 sequences are SGHTA and FQGTGA. This CDR3 has 16 residues. This clone was recorded once. Its cognate antigen is unknown. PCR primers comprised 60 Vbeta and 13 Jbeta primers. The assay was immunoSEQ multiplex PCR, and TCRdb's table has in-frame clones only and misses some. Of 100,000 to 150,000 clones listed, around 68% are singletons. General study findings and limits: Approximately 160 TCR beta chains were listed as cytomegalovirus-associated. Sequence variants that were highly shared formed a cluster that was likely a sequencing artifact. In a later analysis, at a false discovery rate of 0.05, about 16,000 TCR beta sequences matched HLA alleles.

The sequencing sample was made of PBMCs. The J gene is TRBJ2-5, the V gene TRBV7-3, with 8 positions matching TRBD2. The clonotype originates from a woman aged 45-59 years in good health and CMV-seropositive. CDR3 DNA: TGTGCCAGCAGCTTATCACATAGTTCTAGCGGGGAGACCCAGTACTTC. Amino acids: CASSLSHSSSGETQYF.